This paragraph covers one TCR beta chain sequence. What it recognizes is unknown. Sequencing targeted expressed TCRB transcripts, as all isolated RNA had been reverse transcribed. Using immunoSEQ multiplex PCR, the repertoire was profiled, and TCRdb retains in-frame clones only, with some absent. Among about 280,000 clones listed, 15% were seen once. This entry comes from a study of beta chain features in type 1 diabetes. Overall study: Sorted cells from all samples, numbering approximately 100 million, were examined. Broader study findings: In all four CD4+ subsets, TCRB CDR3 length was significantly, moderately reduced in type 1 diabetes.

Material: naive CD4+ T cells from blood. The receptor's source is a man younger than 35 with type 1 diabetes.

The DNA for the CDR3 is TGTGCCATCAGCGCCGGGACGGGGGTCGCTGAAGCTTTCTTT. Translated, it gives CAISAGTGVAEAFF. V gene TRBV10-3 combines with J gene TRBJ1-1; tentative D call: TRBD1 (5 bases). The germline gives CDR1 ENHRY, CDR2 SYGVKD. V gave up 6 bases and J gave up 6 bases, with 17 bases separating them. This CDR3 contains 14 residues.